The rows below give T cell receptor beta chains drawn from one sample of a study of identical twins. TCRdb independently ran MiXCR on the 5' RACE reads; one entry per CDR3 protein. The sample records approximately 590,000 distinct CDR3 sequences, approximately 9.6% being singletons. These data also featured in a second study, about yellow fever vaccine responses in identical twins.

Sequenced: PBMCs. The source of these receptors is a woman between 18 and 30 years old in good health. CDR3s include the opening cysteine and the closing phenylalanine or tryptophan. The order of the fields is CDR3 DNA, CDR3 protein, clone size, J gene, D gene, V gene. The D gene is left open where the match is weak. A row's size may be missing; if present it is once, few, many or a size class.

cdr3_nt: TGTGCCAGCAGCCAAGATTATCCGGACAGATCACCCCTCCACTTT
cdr3_aa: CASSQDYPDRSPLHF
clone_size: many
j_call: TRBJ1-6
d_call: .
v_call: TRBV3-1

cdr3_nt: TGCAGCGTTGTTGCGGAGACCGGGGAGCTGTTTTTT
cdr3_aa: CSVVAETGELFF
clone_size: .
j_call: TRBJ2-2
d_call: .
v_call: TRBV29-1

cdr3_nt: TGTGCCAGCAGCCCGGGGGCTGGGAAACTGTTTTTT
cdr3_aa: CASSPGAGKLFF
clone_size: few
j_call: TRBJ1-4
d_call: .
v_call: TRBV6-5

cdr3_nt: TGTGCCAGCAGCTCCCTAAGTGTTGAAGCTTTCTTT
cdr3_aa: CASSSLSVEAFF
clone_size: few
j_call: TRBJ1-1
d_call: .
v_call: TRBV11-2

cdr3_nt: TGTGCCAGCAGCGTAGGAATCGGGGAGAACACTGAAGCTTTCTTT
cdr3_aa: CASSVGIGENTEAFF
clone_size: few
j_call: TRBJ1-1
d_call: .
v_call: TRBV9

cdr3_nt: TGTGCCAGCAGCCGAAGCGGGGGGAACTATGAGACCCAGTACTTC
cdr3_aa: CASSRSGGNYETQYF
clone_size: many
j_call: TRBJ2-5
d_call: TRBD2
v_call: TRBV7-3

cdr3_nt: TGCAGTGCTTCCGGGACTAGCGTCTACGAGCAGTACTTC
cdr3_aa: CSASGTSVYEQYF
clone_size: .
j_call: TRBJ2-7
d_call: TRBD2
v_call: TRBV20-1

cdr3_nt: TGCAGCGTTCAAACATCCGGGACACCGTTAGGAGCTTTCTTT
cdr3_aa: CSVQTSGTPLGAFF
clone_size: many
j_call: TRBJ1-1
d_call: .
v_call: TRBV29-1

cdr3_nt: TGTGCCTGGAACCAGGGATCAGATACGCAGTATTTT
cdr3_aa: CAWNQGSDTQYF
clone_size: .
j_call: TRBJ2-3
d_call: .
v_call: TRBV30

cdr3_nt: TGTGCCAGCAGCGTAGAGGGACTAGCTAATGAGCAGTTCTTC
cdr3_aa: CASSVEGLANEQFF
clone_size: .
j_call: TRBJ2-1
d_call: TRBD2
v_call: TRBV9

cdr3_nt: TGTGCCACCCCAGTGGAGGTCGGGGAGACCCAGTACTTC
cdr3_aa: CATPVEVGETQYF
clone_size: .
j_call: TRBJ2-5
d_call: .
v_call: TRBV7-9

cdr3_nt: TGTGCCAGCAGCCAAGGGGGGGACGAAGAGACCCAGTACTTC
cdr3_aa: CASSQGGDEETQYF
clone_size: many
j_call: TRBJ2-5
d_call: .
v_call: TRBV4-2

cdr3_nt: TGTGCCAGCAGCCGATCAGGGTATAGGAAAGAGACCCAGTACTTC
cdr3_aa: CASSRSGYRKETQYF
clone_size: few
j_call: TRBJ2-5
d_call: .
v_call: TRBV7-9

cdr3_nt: TGTGCCAGCAGTAATCCGGGGGAGACCCAGTACTTC
cdr3_aa: CASSNPGETQYF
clone_size: .
j_call: TRBJ2-5
d_call: .
v_call: TRBV2

cdr3_nt: TGTGCCAGCAGCTCCCACCTAGTTTTCTTC
cdr3_aa: CASSSHLVFF
clone_size: few
j_call: TRBJ2-1
d_call: .
v_call: TRBV7-9

cdr3_nt: TGTGCCAGCAGTTTACCCGGGACCGGTAATTCACCCCTCCACTTT
cdr3_aa: CASSLPGTGNSPLHF
clone_size: .
j_call: TRBJ1-6
d_call: .
v_call: TRBV28

cdr3_nt: TGTGCCAGCAGACAAATAGCGGGTTACACCGGGGAGCTGTTTTTT
cdr3_aa: CASRQIAGYTGELFF
clone_size: few
j_call: TRBJ2-2
d_call: TRBD2
v_call: TRBV12-3/TRBV12-4

cdr3_nt: TGCGCCAGCAGCTTGGAGCGGGGGCTATACGAGCAGTACTTC
cdr3_aa: CASSLERGLYEQYF
clone_size: .
j_call: TRBJ2-7
d_call: TRBD2
v_call: TRBV5-1

cdr3_nt: TGTGCCAGTTCTTTTCTTGGCTATGGCTACACCTTC
cdr3_aa: CASSFLGYGYTF
clone_size: many
j_call: TRBJ1-2
d_call: .
v_call: TRBV25-1

cdr3_nt: TGTGCCATCAGTGATAGAAACAGGGGCGCAGATACGCAGTATTTT
cdr3_aa: CAISDRNRGADTQYF
clone_size: .
j_call: TRBJ2-3
d_call: TRBD1
v_call: TRBV10-3

cdr3_nt: TGTGCCAGCAGTGTGACTAGCGGGAATTTGTACAATGAGCAGTTCTTC
cdr3_aa: CASSVTSGNLYNEQFF
clone_size: .
j_call: TRBJ2-1
d_call: TRBD2
v_call: TRBV6-1

cdr3_nt: TGTGCCACCAGCAGCATGCGGGACAGTCTCTACGAGCAGTACTTC
cdr3_aa: CATSSMRDSLYEQYF
clone_size: .
j_call: TRBJ2-7
d_call: .
v_call: TRBV15

cdr3_nt: TGTGCCAGCAGCACTGGACAGGGGTCCTCCTACGAGCAGTACTTC
cdr3_aa: CASSTGQGSSYEQYF
clone_size: few
j_call: TRBJ2-7
d_call: TRBD1
v_call: TRBV7-9

cdr3_nt: TGTGCCAGCAGCTGGGGACTAGCGGGAGACACCGGGGAGCTGTTTTTT
cdr3_aa: CASSWGLAGDTGELFF
clone_size: many
j_call: TRBJ2-2
d_call: TRBD2
v_call: TRBV5-6

cdr3_nt: TGTGCCACGTTAACCTCCGGCGGGCTGGACTACGAGCAGTACTTC
cdr3_aa: CATLTSGGLDYEQYF
clone_size: .
j_call: TRBJ2-7
d_call: .
v_call: TRBV28

cdr3_nt: TGCAGTGCTAGAGACCCCGGACAGGGGTATCAGCCCCAGCATTTT
cdr3_aa: CSARDPGQGYQPQHF
clone_size: many
j_call: TRBJ1-5
d_call: TRBD1
v_call: TRBV20-1

cdr3_nt: TGTGCCAGCAGCGTAGGGCGGCTAGCGGGAGGCAATGAGCAGTTCTTC
cdr3_aa: CASSVGRLAGGNEQFF
clone_size: few
j_call: TRBJ2-1
d_call: TRBD2
v_call: TRBV9

cdr3_nt: TGTGCCAGCAGTCCCTATATGGGTAATTCACCCCTCCACTTT
cdr3_aa: CASSPYMGNSPLHF
clone_size: few
j_call: TRBJ1-6
d_call: .
v_call: TRBV27

cdr3_nt: TGCAGCGTTGAACACCGGGACAGGGGTTCTTACGAGCAGTACTTC
cdr3_aa: CSVEHRDRGSYEQYF
clone_size: few
j_call: TRBJ2-7
d_call: TRBD1
v_call: TRBV29-1

cdr3_nt: TGTGCCAGCAGTCCCACGGGGCACTCCGATGAGCAGTACTTC
cdr3_aa: CASSPTGHSDEQYF
clone_size: many
j_call: TRBJ2-7
d_call: .
v_call: TRBV6-2/TRBV6-3

cdr3_nt: TGTGCCAGCAGCGATCATCTTGACAGGGGAAATAATTCACCCCTCCACTTT
cdr3_aa: CASSDHLDRGNNSPLHF
clone_size: .
j_call: TRBJ1-6
d_call: TRBD1
v_call: TRBV11-2

cdr3_nt: TGTGCCAGCGAGGGGGATGGAGAGACCCAGTACTTC
cdr3_aa: CASEGDGETQYF
clone_size: .
j_call: TRBJ2-5
d_call: .
v_call: TRBV2

cdr3_nt: TGTGCCAGCAGTGTAGCTATAGGGACCGGGGAGCTGTTTTTT
cdr3_aa: CASSVAIGTGELFF
clone_size: .
j_call: TRBJ2-2
d_call: .
v_call: TRBV12-3/TRBV12-4

cdr3_nt: TGTGCCAGCAGTTTACGGGGGTCCAATCAGCCCCAGCATTTT
cdr3_aa: CASSLRGSNQPQHF
clone_size: many
j_call: TRBJ1-5
d_call: .
v_call: TRBV12-3/TRBV12-4

cdr3_nt: TGCAGTGCTAGCTCGCTAGCGGGAGGGCCGGGCTACAATGAGCAGTTCTTC
cdr3_aa: CSASSLAGGPGYNEQFF
clone_size: many
j_call: TRBJ2-1
d_call: TRBD2
v_call: TRBV20-1

cdr3_nt: TGTGCCATTGGGACTAGCGGGCTCTCCTACGAGCAGTACTTC
cdr3_aa: CAIGTSGLSYEQYF
clone_size: .
j_call: TRBJ2-7
d_call: TRBD2
v_call: TRBV10-3

cdr3_nt: TGTGCCAGCAGCCCCCGGGGCATTAACTATGGCTACACCTTC
cdr3_aa: CASSPRGINYGYTF
clone_size: .
j_call: TRBJ1-2
d_call: .
v_call: TRBV7-2

cdr3_nt: TGTGCCAGCAGCCCCCGCGGGGGCCCCCTTACAATCAATGAGCAGTTCTTC
cdr3_aa: CASSPRGGPLTINEQFF
clone_size: few
j_call: TRBJ2-1
d_call: .
v_call: TRBV9

cdr3_nt: TGTGCCAGCAGCATATTTAGCGGGGGCGGGGTGGACGAGCAGTTCTTC
cdr3_aa: CASSIFSGGGVDEQFF
clone_size: .
j_call: TRBJ2-1
d_call: TRBD2
v_call: TRBV12-3/TRBV12-4

cdr3_nt: TGCGCCAGCAGCCAAGATCCCCCCACGACCACCGGGGAGCTGTTTTTT
cdr3_aa: CASSQDPPTTTGELFF
clone_size: few
j_call: TRBJ2-2
d_call: .
v_call: TRBV4-3

cdr3_nt: TGTGCCAGCAGTTTAGGTTTTGGCTCCTACGAGCAGTACTTC
cdr3_aa: CASSLGFGSYEQYF
clone_size: .
j_call: TRBJ2-7
d_call: .
v_call: TRBV12-3/TRBV12-4

cdr3_nt: TGTGCCAGCAGCGTCCCGACTAGCGGGGGGCTTCCCTACGAGCAGTACTTC
cdr3_aa: CASSVPTSGGLPYEQYF
clone_size: many
j_call: TRBJ2-7
d_call: TRBD2
v_call: TRBV7-2

cdr3_nt: TGCAGTGCTAGACTAGCGGGGCGCGCAGATACGCAGTATTTT
cdr3_aa: CSARLAGRADTQYF
clone_size: few
j_call: TRBJ2-3
d_call: TRBD2
v_call: TRBV20-1

cdr3_nt: TGTGCCAGCAGCCCTCGGGCCTACTCCTACGAGCAGTACTTC
cdr3_aa: CASSPRAYSYEQYF
clone_size: few
j_call: TRBJ2-7
d_call: .
v_call: TRBV7-2

cdr3_nt: TGTGCCATCAGTGACAGGATTTCCTACGAGCAGTACTTC
cdr3_aa: CAISDRISYEQYF
clone_size: few
j_call: TRBJ2-7
d_call: .
v_call: TRBV10-3

cdr3_nt: TGTGCCAGCAGCTTAAACCCCCGCGGGGCCCAGTACTTC
cdr3_aa: CASSLNPRGAQYF
clone_size: many
j_call: TRBJ2-5
d_call: .
v_call: TRBV7-3

cdr3_nt: TGTGCCAGCAGCTCCAATGGAGCTACGCAGTATTTT
cdr3_aa: CASSSNGATQYF
clone_size: few
j_call: TRBJ2-3
d_call: .
v_call: TRBV7-2

cdr3_nt: TGTGCCAGCAGTTCTTGGGGGGTTAATCAGCCCCAGCATTTT
cdr3_aa: CASSSWGVNQPQHF
clone_size: many
j_call: TRBJ1-5
d_call: .
v_call: TRBV12-3/TRBV12-4

cdr3_nt: TGTGCCAGCAGTTACTCGGTAGCGCCTACCTACGAGCAGTACTTC
cdr3_aa: CASSYSVAPTYEQYF
clone_size: many
j_call: TRBJ2-7
d_call: .
v_call: TRBV6-5

cdr3_nt: TGTGCCAGCAGAGTTCGGGGAAGAACTAGCGACTACAATGAGCAGTTCTTC
cdr3_aa: CASRVRGRTSDYNEQFF
clone_size: many
j_call: TRBJ2-1
d_call: TRBD2
v_call: TRBV6-1

cdr3_nt: TGTGCCAGCAGCTTCAGACAGGAAAACACCATATATTTT
cdr3_aa: CASSFRQENTIYF
clone_size: few
j_call: TRBJ1-3
d_call: .
v_call: TRBV7-2

cdr3_nt: TGTGCCAGCAGCTTAGATGCGCTAGAGACCCAGTACTTC
cdr3_aa: CASSLDALETQYF
clone_size: .
j_call: TRBJ2-5
d_call: .
v_call: TRBV7-9

cdr3_nt: TGTGCCAGCAGTTCATGGGCGGTGGGGGAGCAGTACTTC
cdr3_aa: CASSSWAVGEQYF
clone_size: many
j_call: TRBJ2-7
d_call: .
v_call: TRBV27

cdr3_nt: TGTGCCAGCAGCAGGGGAGTCCCCCCAGAGACCCAGTACTTC
cdr3_aa: CASSRGVPPETQYF
clone_size: many
j_call: TRBJ2-5
d_call: .
v_call: TRBV6-2/TRBV6-3

cdr3_nt: TGTGCCCGCTGTTTTACCGGGGCGGGGGCCCCGACCTACAATGAGCAGTTCTTC
cdr3_aa: CARCFTGAGAPTYNEQFF
clone_size: .
j_call: TRBJ2-1
d_call: .
v_call: TRBV12-3/TRBV12-4

cdr3_nt: TGTGCCAGCAGTTTCACAGGGGGGAGGAATTCACCCCTCCACTTT
cdr3_aa: CASSFTGGRNSPLHF
clone_size: many
j_call: TRBJ1-6
d_call: TRBD1
v_call: TRBV6-5

cdr3_nt: TGTGCCAGCAGTGATAATGCGGGGGGAAACACCGGGGAGCTGTTTTTT
cdr3_aa: CASSDNAGGNTGELFF
clone_size: few
j_call: TRBJ2-2
d_call: TRBD2
v_call: TRBV2

cdr3_nt: TGTGCCACCAGCGGGCGACTCAGCTCCTACGAGCAGTACTTC
cdr3_aa: CATSGRLSSYEQYF
clone_size: few
j_call: TRBJ2-7
d_call: .
v_call: TRBV15

cdr3_nt: TGTGCTAGCAGCCCTCATCGGAGCGACTGGGTTGACGGGGAGCTGTTTTTT
cdr3_aa: CASSPHRSDWVDGELFF
clone_size: many
j_call: TRBJ2-2
d_call: .
v_call: TRBV7-7

cdr3_nt: TGCGCCAGCAGCGTGACAGATTATGGCTACACCTTC
cdr3_aa: CASSVTDYGYTF
clone_size: many
j_call: TRBJ1-2
d_call: .
v_call: TRBV5-1